In its sample, the clone carrying this T cell receptor beta chain was seen once. V was pared by 1 base and J by 7 bases, with 14 bases between. In germline, CDR1 is SQVTM, CDR2 ANQGSEA. This CDR3 is 13 amino acids long. As for treatment: oral pan-JAK inhibitor, 5-10 mg twice daily. Sequencing used cDNA as its template, made by extracting RNA and reverse transcribing it. The protocol was immunoSEQ multiplex PCR, while the TCRdb copy is restricted to in-frame clones and leaves out a portion. The sample records about 120,000 clones, about three fifths being singletons. The data were obtained in a study of CD8+ T cells in alopecia areata. Study summary: Treatment of the treated patients consisted of oral tofacitinib, 5 to 10 mg twice daily. Patients took tofacitinib for 6 to 18 months, followed by 6 drug-free months.

The sample consisted of CD8+ T cells sorted from blood, taken at week 4, from a patient treated with tofacitinib. The gene calls are TRBV29-1 and TRBJ2-7, with D perhaps matching TRBD2 (7 bases). The clonotype comes from a human donor with alopecia areata. The CDR3: CSVEVRGAGEQYF. CDR3 bases: TGCAGCGTTGAAGTCCGGGGGGCGGGAGAGCAGTACTTC.